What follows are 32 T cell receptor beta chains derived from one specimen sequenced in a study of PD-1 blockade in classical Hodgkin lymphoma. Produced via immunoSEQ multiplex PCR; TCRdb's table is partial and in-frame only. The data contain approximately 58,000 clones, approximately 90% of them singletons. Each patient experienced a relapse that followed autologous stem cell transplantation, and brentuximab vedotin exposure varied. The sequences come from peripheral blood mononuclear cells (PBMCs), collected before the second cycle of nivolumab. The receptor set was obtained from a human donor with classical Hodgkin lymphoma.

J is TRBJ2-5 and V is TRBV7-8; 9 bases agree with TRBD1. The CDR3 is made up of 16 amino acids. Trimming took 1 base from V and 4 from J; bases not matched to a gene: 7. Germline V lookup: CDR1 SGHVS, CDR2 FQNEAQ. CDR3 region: CASSLVPGQGRETQYF. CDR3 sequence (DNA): TGTGCCAGCAGCTTAGTCCCAGGACAGGGGAGAGAGACCCAGTACTTC.

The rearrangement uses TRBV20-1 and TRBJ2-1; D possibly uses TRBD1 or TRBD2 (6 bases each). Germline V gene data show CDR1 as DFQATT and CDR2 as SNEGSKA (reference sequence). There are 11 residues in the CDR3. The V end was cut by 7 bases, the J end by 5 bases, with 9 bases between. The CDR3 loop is CSVGGNNEQFF. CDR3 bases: TGCAGTGTCGGGGGCAACAATGAGCAGTTCTTC.

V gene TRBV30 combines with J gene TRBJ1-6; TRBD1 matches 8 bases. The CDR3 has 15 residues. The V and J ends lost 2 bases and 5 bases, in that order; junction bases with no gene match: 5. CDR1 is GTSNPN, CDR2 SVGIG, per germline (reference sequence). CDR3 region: CAWSPTTGDNSPLHF. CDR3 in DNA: TGTGCCTGGAGTCCTACGACAGGGGATAATTCACCCCTCCACTTT.

The CDR3 is CASSQGAQGAFLYNEQFF. The CDR3 region has the DNA TGCGCCAGCAGCCAAGGGGCACAGGGGGCGTTTCTTTACAATGAGCAGTTCTTC. The genes are TRBV4-3 and TRBJ2-1; TRBD1 agrees at 9 bases. Looked up from germline, CDR1 is LGHNA and CDR2 is YSLEER. The CDR3 runs 18 residues. V shed 1 base and J 4 bases; nucleotides not matched to a gene: 11.

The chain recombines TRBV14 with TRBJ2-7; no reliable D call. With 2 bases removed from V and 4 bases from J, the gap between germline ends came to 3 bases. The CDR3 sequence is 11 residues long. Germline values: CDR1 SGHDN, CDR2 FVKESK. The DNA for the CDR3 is TGTGCCAGCAGCCAACAGTACGAGCAGTACTTC. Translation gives CASSQQYEQYF.

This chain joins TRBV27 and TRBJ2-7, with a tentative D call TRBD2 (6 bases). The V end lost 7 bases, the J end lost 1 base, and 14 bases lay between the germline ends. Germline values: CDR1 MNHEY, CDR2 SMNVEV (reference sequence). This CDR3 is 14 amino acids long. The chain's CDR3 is CASKTMAGSYEQYF. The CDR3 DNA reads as TGTGCCAGCAAAACGATGGCGGGATCCTACGAGCAGTACTTC.

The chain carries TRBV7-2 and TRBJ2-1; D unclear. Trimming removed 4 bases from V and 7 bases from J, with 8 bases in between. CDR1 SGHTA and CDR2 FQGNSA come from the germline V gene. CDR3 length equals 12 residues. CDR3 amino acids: CASSSIWNEQFF. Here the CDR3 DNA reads TGTGCCAGCAGCTCAATTTGGAATGAGCAGTTCTTC.

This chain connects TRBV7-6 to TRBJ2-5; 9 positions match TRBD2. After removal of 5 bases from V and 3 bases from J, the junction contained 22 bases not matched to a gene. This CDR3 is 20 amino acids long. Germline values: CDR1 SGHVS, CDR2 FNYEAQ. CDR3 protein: CASSPLSKAGGHRDKETQYF. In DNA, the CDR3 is TGTGCCAGCAGCCCATTAAGTAAAGCGGGGGGTCACCGCGATAAAGAGACCCAGTACTTC.

The CDR3 nucleotides are TGTGCCAGCTCATCGGACAGGAATGAAAAACTGTTTTTT. It specifies CASSSDRNEKLFF. V and J are TRBV18 and TRBJ1-4; 7 nucleotides agree with TRBD1. The germline gives CDR1 KGHSH, CDR2 LQKENI. The length of the CDR3 is 13 residues. The V segment lost 5 bases and the J segment 5 bases; nucleotides outside the gene matches: 2.

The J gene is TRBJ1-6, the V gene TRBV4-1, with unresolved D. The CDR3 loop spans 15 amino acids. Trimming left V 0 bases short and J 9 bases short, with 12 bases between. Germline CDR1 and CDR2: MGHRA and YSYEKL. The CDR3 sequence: CASSQEAFLGSPLHF. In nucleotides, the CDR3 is TGCGCCAGCAGCCAAGAGGCGTTTCTGGGTTCACCCCTCCACTTT.

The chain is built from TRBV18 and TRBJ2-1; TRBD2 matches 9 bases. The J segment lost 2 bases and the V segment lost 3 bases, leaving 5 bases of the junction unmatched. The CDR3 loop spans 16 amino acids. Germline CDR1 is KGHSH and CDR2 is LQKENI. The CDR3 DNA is TGTGCCAGCTCACCTCGAGCGGGAGGCGCCTACAATGAGCAGTTCTTC. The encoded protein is CASSPRAGGAYNEQFF.

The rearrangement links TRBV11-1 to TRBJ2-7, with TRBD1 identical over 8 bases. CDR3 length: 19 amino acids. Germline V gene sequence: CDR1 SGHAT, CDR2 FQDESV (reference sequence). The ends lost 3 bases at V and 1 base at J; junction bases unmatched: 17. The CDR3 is CASSFSGTGVLYGSYEQYF. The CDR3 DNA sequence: TGTGCCAGCAGCTTTTCCGGGACAGGAGTCCTCTATGGATCCTACGAGCAGTACTTC.

The CDR3 sequence: CASSPEGLRRDEQFF. The CDR3 DNA sequence: TGCGCCAGCAGCCCCGAGGGACTACGGAGGGATGAGCAGTTCTTC. This sequence joins TRBV5-1 and TRBJ2-1; 7 bases line up with TRBD2. The trim removed 4 bases at V and 8 bases at J, leaving 12 bases unmatched. CDR1 SGHRS and CDR2 YFSETQ come from the germline V gene. CDR3 length: 15 amino acids.

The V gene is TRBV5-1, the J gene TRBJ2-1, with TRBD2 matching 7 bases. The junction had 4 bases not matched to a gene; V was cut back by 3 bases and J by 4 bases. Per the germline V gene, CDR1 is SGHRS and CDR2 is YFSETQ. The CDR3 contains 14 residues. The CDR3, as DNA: TGCGCCAGCAGCTACACCGGGGGGTACAATGAGCAGTTCTTC. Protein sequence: CASSYTGGYNEQFF.

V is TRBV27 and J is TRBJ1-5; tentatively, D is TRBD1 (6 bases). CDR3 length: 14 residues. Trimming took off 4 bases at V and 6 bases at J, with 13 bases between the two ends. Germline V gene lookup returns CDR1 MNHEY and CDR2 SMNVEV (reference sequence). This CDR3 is CASSSGASGQPQHF. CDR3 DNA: TGTGCCAGCAGTTCGGGGGCGTCGGGTCAGCCCCAGCATTTT.

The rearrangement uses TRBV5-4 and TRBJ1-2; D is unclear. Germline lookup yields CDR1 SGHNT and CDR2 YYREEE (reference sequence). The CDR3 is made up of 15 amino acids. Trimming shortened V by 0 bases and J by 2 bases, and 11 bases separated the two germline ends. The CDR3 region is CASSLGEVFNYGYTF. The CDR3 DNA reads TGTGCCAGCAGCTTGGGGGAGGTATTCAACTATGGCTACACCTTC.

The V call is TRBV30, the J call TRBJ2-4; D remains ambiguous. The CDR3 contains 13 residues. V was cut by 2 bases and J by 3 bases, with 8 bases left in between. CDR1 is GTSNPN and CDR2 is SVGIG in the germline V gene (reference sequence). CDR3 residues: CAWSTWGKNIQYF. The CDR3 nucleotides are TGTGCCTGGAGTACATGGGGCAAAAACATTCAGTACTTC.

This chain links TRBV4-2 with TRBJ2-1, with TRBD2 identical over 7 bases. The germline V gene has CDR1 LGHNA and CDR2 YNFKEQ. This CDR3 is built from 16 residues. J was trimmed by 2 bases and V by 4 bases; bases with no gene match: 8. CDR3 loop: CASSLPTSDPYNEQFF. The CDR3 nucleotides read TGTGCCAGCAGCCTACCCACTAGCGACCCCTACAATGAGCAGTTCTTC.

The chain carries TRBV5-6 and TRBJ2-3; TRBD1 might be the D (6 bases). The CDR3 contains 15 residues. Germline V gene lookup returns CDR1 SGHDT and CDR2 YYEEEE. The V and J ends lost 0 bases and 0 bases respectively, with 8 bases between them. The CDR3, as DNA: TGTGCCAGCAGCTTGGAAGGGACAAGCACAGATACGCAGTATTTT. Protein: CASSLEGTSTDTQYF.

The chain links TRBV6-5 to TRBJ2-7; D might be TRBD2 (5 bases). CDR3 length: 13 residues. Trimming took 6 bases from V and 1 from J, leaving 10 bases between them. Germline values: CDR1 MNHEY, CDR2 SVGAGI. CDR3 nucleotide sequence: TGTGCCAGCAGATTAGGACTTTCCTACGAGCAGTACTTC. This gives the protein CASRLGLSYEQYF.

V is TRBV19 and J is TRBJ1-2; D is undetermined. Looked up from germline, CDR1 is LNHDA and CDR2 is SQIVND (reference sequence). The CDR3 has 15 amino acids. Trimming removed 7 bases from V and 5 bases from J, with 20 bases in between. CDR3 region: CASNFLTDPGYGYTF. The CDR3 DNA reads TGTGCCAGTAACTTTTTAACAGATCCGGGTTATGGCTACACCTTC.

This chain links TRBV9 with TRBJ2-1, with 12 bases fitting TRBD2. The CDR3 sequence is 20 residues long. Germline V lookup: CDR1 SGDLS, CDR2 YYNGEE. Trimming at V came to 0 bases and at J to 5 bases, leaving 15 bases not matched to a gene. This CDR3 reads CASSVALGLAGGRVDNEQFF. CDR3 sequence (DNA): TGTGCCAGCAGCGTAGCTCTGGGGCTAGCGGGAGGGCGGGTCGACAATGAGCAGTTCTTC.

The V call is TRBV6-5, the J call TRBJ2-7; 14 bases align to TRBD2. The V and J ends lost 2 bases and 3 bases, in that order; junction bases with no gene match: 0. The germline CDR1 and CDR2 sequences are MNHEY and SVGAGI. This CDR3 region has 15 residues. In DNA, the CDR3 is TGTGCCAGCAGTTACGGGACTAGCGGGGGCTACGAGCAGTACTTC. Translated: CASSYGTSGGYEQYF.

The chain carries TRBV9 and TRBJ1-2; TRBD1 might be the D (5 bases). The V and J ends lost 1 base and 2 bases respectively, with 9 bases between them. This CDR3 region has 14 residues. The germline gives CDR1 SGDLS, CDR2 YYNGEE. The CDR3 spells CASSVTGANYGYTF. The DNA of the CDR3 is TGTGCCAGCAGCGTAACTGGGGCCAACTATGGCTACACCTTC.

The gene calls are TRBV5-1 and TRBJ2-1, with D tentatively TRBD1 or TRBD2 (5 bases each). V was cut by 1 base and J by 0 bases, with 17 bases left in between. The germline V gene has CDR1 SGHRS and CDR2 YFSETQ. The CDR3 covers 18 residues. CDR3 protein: CASSLYAGGVSSYNEQFF. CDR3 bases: TGCGCCAGCAGCTTGTATGCTGGGGGAGTGAGCTCCTACAATGAGCAGTTCTTC.

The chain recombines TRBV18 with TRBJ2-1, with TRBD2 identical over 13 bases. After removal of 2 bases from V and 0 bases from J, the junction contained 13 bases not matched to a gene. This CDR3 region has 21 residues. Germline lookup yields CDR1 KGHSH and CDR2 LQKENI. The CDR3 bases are TGTGCCAGCTCACCATTCTCGACTAGCGGGAGGTCATCGATCTCCTACAATGAGCAGTTCTTC. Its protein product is CASSPFSTSGRSSISYNEQFF.

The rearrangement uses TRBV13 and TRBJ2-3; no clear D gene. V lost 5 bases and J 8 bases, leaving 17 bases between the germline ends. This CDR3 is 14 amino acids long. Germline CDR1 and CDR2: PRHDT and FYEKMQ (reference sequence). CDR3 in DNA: TGTGCCAGCAGCCCTCTTGGGCCCTGGGGTACGCAGTATTTT. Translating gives CASSPLGPWGTQYF.

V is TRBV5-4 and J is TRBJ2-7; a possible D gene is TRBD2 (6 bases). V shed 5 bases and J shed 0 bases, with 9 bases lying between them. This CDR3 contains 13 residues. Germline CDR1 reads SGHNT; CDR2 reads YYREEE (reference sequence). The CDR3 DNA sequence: TGTGCCAGCAGTTATAGCGGCTCCTACGAGCAGTACTTC. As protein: CASSYSGSYEQYF.

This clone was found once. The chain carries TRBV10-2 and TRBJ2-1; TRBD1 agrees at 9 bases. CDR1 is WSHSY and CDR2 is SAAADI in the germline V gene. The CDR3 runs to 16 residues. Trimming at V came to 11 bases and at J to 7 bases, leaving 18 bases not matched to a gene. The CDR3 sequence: CAPRGPPQGARNEQFF. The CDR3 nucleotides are TGCGCCCCCAGGGGGCCCCCACAGGGGGCGCGAAATGAGCAGTTCTTC.

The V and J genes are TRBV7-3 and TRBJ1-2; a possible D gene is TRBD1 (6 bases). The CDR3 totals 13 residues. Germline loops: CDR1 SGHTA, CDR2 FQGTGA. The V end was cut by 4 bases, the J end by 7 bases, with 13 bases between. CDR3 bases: TGTGCCAGCAGCTCTGAAACAGGGTTTGGCTACACCTTC. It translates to CASSSETGFGYTF.

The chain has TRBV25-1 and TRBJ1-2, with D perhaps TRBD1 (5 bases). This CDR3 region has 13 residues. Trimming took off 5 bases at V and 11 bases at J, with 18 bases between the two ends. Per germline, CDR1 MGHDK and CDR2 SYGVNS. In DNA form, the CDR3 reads TGTGCCAGCAGTTTGGGGCAGGCCCATCGGTACACCTTC. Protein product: CASSLGQAHRYTF.

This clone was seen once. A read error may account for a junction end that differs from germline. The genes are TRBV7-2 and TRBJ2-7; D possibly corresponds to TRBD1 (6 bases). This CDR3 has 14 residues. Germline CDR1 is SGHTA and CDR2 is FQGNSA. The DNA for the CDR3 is TGTGCCAGCAGCGACGCTGGACAGTCTTACGGGCAGTACTTC. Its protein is CASSDAGQSYGQYF.